The sequence of this T cell receptor (beta chain) was determined in a study of blood T cell repertoires in COVID-19. Trimming removed 6 bases from V and 6 bases from J, with 17 bases in between. This CDR3 contains 14 residues. CDR1 MNHEY and CDR2 SVGAGI come from the germline V gene. TCRdb keeps only in-frame clones here, not all; method: immunoSEQ multiplex PCR. The sample holds roughly 50,000 clones, roughly nine tenths seen once. This rearrangement joins TRBV6-5 to TRBJ1-2; a weak D match, TRBD1 (6 bases). Material for sequencing was peripheral blood. The TCR sequence derives from a woman in her sixties or seventies with active or convalescent COVID-19. The CDR3: CASRRQGLSDGYTF. CDR3 DNA sequence: TGTGCCAGCAGGCGGCAGGGGCTTTCGGATGGCTACACCTTC.